The entry that follows covers one TCR beta chain sequence. Its cognate antigen is unknown. The data stem from a study of cytomegalovirus exposure and HLA in healthy donors. The overall study: Genotyping showed roughly 86% of 398 donors falling in the Caucasian-associated ancestry cluster. Study-wide findings and caveats: Another analysis was done later, and it associated around 15,000 TCR beta sequences with HLA alleles at 0.05 false discovery rate.

Every donor was a healthy person donating bone marrow. These donors counted as nominally healthy when sampled, but unrecorded immune exposures were likely. PCR involved 60 Vbeta and 13 Jbeta primers. Profiling relied on immunoSEQ multiplex PCR, and the TCRdb table lists in-frame clones only, not all of them. The table shows more than 110,000 clones, with 70% to 85% occurring only once. The sequence came from a young man in good health and CMV-seropositive. The specimen sequenced was PBMCs.

CDR3 coding DNA: TGTGCCAGCAGCTCGGACTTTAACACTGAAGCTTTCTTT. Protein product: CASSSDFNTEAFF. V is TRBV7-3 and J is TRBJ1-1; D unclear. Trimming cost V 4 bases and J 2 bases, with 8 bases left between them. There are 13 residues in the CDR3. Per the germline V gene, CDR1 is SGHTA and CDR2 is FQGTGA.